This TCR beta chain was recorded in a study of T cell repertoires in cytomegalovirus infection. On the study more broadly: Public TCR beta signatures marked donors with CMV infection and the matching HLA.

Germline loops: CDR1 SGHTA, CDR2 FQGNSA. This CDR3 spans 14 amino acids. The V end was cut by 2 bases, the J end by 6 bases, with 12 bases between. Each CDR3 protein is one row after TCRdb ran MiXCR on the reads. The table shows 200,000 to 250,000 distinct CDR3 sequences, with approximately 24% occurring only once. The material sequenced was CD8+ T cells from PBMCs. The receptor comes from a human donor in good health (CMV status not recorded). Some clones in this sample may be carry-over from other donors' samples. This chain uses TRBV7-2 with TRBJ2-3; D is perhaps TRBD2 (5 bases). CDR3 sequence (DNA): TGTGCCAGCAGCTTATTCGGGGAACGGGATACGCAGTATTTT. Its protein product is CASSLFGERDTQYF.